This record looks at one T cell receptor beta chain sequence and its context. These data come from a study of control samples from healthy donors and cancer patients. Libraries were prepared by immunoSEQ multiplex PCR; TCRdb keeps only in-frame clonotypes and omits some of them. The sample has some 94,000 clones, about 88% seen once; the top ten hold over 8.5%. The specimen sequenced was PBMCs. The receptor was derived from a woman in her forties or fifties with colorectal cancer.

The CDR3 sequence: CASSLASGSGTDTQYF. In DNA form, the CDR3 reads TGCGCCAGCAGCTTGGCTAGCGGGTCCGGCACAGATACGCAGTATTTT. The chain is built from TRBV5-1 and TRBJ2-3; 8 positions match TRBD2. The germline CDR1 and CDR2 sequences are SGHRS and YFSETQ. The length of the CDR3 is 16 residues. V was clipped by 0 bases and J by 1 base; unmatched bases: 4.